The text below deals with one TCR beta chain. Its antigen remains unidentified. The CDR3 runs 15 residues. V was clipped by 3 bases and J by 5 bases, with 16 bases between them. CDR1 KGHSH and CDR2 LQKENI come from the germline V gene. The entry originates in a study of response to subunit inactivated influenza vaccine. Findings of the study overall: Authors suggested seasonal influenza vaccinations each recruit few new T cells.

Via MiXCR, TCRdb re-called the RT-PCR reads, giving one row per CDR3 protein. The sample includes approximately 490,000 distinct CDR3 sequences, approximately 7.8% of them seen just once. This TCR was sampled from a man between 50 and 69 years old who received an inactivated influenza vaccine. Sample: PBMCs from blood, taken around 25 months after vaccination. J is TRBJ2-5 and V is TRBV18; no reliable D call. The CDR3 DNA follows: TGTGCCAGCTCACCGAGTTCGGGCCGAAGGGAGACCCAGTACTTC. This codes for CASSPSSGRRETQYF.